These 18 T cell receptor beta chains share one sample of origin, sequenced in a study of T-cell memory formation after mild COVID-19. Using its own MiXCR run on the 5' RACE reads, TCRdb lists one record per CDR3 protein. The table includes about 270,000 distinct CDR3 sequences, around 17% detected once. Sequencing was done on a sample of PBMCs or a T cell subset sorted from them (not recorded which). These receptors all come from a man aged 18 to 29 who had mild COVID-19 (a few samples of this study predate the infection). Cell type and time point are not known.

The V and J genes are TRBV5-5 and TRBJ1-1; tentative D call: TRBD1 (6 bases). This CDR3 has 16 residues. Germline loops: CDR1 SGHKS, CDR2 YYEKEE (reference sequence). V was cut by 4 bases and J by 1 base, with 17 bases left in between. CDR3 sequence: CASSGAPTGPNTEAFF. The CDR3 coding sequence is TGTGCCAGCAGCGGGGCTCCGACAGGCCCGAACACTGAAGCTTTCTTT. Full variable domain (rest looked up from reference TRBV5-5 and TRBJ1-1): DAGVTQSPTHLIKTRGQQVTLRCSPISGHKSVSWYQQVLGQGPQFIFQYYEKEERGRGNFPDRFSARQFPNYSSELNVNALLLGDSALYLCASSGAPTGPNTEAFFGQGTRLTVV.

V is TRBV5-1 and J is TRBJ2-3; 10 nucleotides line up with TRBD2. The CDR3 loop spans 13 amino acids. Germline V gene lookup returns CDR1 SGHRS and CDR2 YFSETQ. V shed 2 bases and J 15 bases; nucleotides not matched to a gene: 9. The CDR3 loop reads CASSLAGGHLGYF. In nucleotides, the CDR3 is TGCGCCAGCAGCTTAGCGGGGGGGCATCTGGGATATTTT. The whole variable domain, filled in from reference TRBV5-1 and TRBJ2-3, reads KAGVTQTPRYLIKTRGQQVTLSCSPISGHRSVSWYQQTPGQGLQFLFEYFSETQRNKGNFPGRFSGRQFSNSRSEMNVSTLELGDSALYLCASSLAGGHLGYFGPGTRLTVL.

The V and J genes are TRBV5-1 and TRBJ2-3; D is unresolved. V lost 4 bases and J lost 1, with 13 bases in between. Per the germline V gene, CDR1 is SGHRS and CDR2 is YFSETQ. This CDR3 spans 15 amino acids. The CDR3 bases are TGCGCCAGCAGCCAAAACCCCGGAGGCACAGATACGCAGTATTTT. Amino acids: CASSQNPGGTDTQYF.

V and J are TRBV12-3 or TRBV12-4 and TRBJ2-1, with D maybe TRBD1 (6 bases). The CDR3 is 13 residues long. V was cut by 8 bases and J by 4 bases, with 12 bases left in between. CDR3 amino acids: CASCDGQYNEQFF. CDR3 in DNA: TGTGCCAGCTGCGATGGACAGTACAATGAGCAGTTCTTC.

V gene TRBV5-1 combines with J gene TRBJ2-5; D could derive from TRBD1 or TRBD2 (6 bases each). There are 14 residues in the CDR3. Germline lookup yields CDR1 SGHRS and CDR2 YFSETQ. Trimming left V 6 bases short and J 10 bases short, with 22 bases between. The CDR3 loop is CASTPEGVGRDQYF. CDR3 coding DNA: TGCGCCAGCACCCCGGAGGGGGTGGGCAGGGACCAGTACTTC.

This clonotype was seen only a few times. This chain connects TRBV4-1 to TRBJ1-5; no reliable D call. Germline V gene lookup returns CDR1 MGHRA and CDR2 YSYEKL. Trimming took off 2 bases at V and 1 base at J, with 3 bases between the two ends. This CDR3 is built from 13 residues. The CDR3 nucleotides read TGCGCCAGCAGCCAATGGAGCAATCAGCCCCAGCATTTT. Protein product: CASSQWSNQPQHF.

The chain joins TRBV2 to TRBJ2-3; the D is unclear. The CDR3 consists of 11 residues. V was pared by 7 bases and J by 6 bases, with 8 bases between. Looked up from germline, CDR1 is SNHLY and CDR2 is FYNNEI. The CDR3 DNA reads as TGTGCCAGCAATCCCTGGGATACGCAGTATTTT. Its translation: CASNPWDTQYF. The complete variable domain, with remaining parts taken from reference TRBV2 and TRBJ2-3, reads EPEVTQTPSHQVTQMGQEVILRCVPISNHLYFYWYRQILGQKVEFLVSFYNNEISEKSEIFDDQFSVERPDGSNFTLKIRSTKLEDSAMYFCASNPWDTQYFGPGTRLTVL.

This clonotype was observed a handful of times. The chain carries TRBV5-1 and TRBJ2-1; D is perhaps TRBD1 (5 bases). Germline V gives CDR1 SGHRS, CDR2 YFSETQ. Between the trimmed V and J ends, which lost 5 bases and 6 bases, there was a span of 15 bases. The CDR3 loop spans 14 amino acids. CDR3 sequence: CASSSIGARNEQFF. In nucleotides, the CDR3 is TGCGCCAGCAGTTCGATAGGGGCGCGCAATGAGCAGTTCTTC.

The table lists this clonotype with a few counts. The chain links TRBV12-5 to TRBJ1-1; D remains unclear. The ends were cut back, 4 bases at V and 6 bases at J, with 9 bases in the middle. The CDR3 contains 12 residues. Per germline, CDR1 LGHNT and CDR2 FRNRAP. The CDR3 spells CASGSLGAEAFF. The CDR3, as DNA: TGTGCTAGTGGTTCTCTTGGAGCTGAAGCTTTCTTT.

The chain joins TRBV6-4 to TRBJ1-2; D uncertain. Germline V gene data show CDR1 as MRHNA and CDR2 as SNTAGT. Deletions cut 8 bases from V and 4 bases from J, with 14 bases between. The CDR3 spans 13 residues. The CDR3 DNA is TGTGCCAGCTGTGGATTAGAGCTCTATGGCTACACCTTC. It specifies CASCGLELYGYTF.

The V call is TRBV5-5, the J call TRBJ2-3; D uncertain. The germline V and J ends were trimmed by 0 bases and 2 bases, with 7 bases remaining between them. Germline V gene sequence: CDR1 SGHKS, CDR2 YYEKEE (reference sequence). This CDR3 spans 14 amino acids. CDR3 residues: CASSLARYTDTQYF. The CDR3, as DNA: TGTGCCAGCAGCTTGGCCCGTTACACAGATACGCAGTATTTT.

This clonotype has ten or more counts. The chain has TRBV29-1 and TRBJ2-1, with 7 bases fitting TRBD1. The CDR3 runs to 16 residues. The V gene's germline CDR1 is SQVTM and CDR2 ANQGSEA. V lost 6 bases, J lost 2 bases, and 13 bases stayed unmatched. This CDR3 is CSVFLQGSGAYNEQFF. CDR3 nucleotide sequence: TGCAGCGTCTTCTTACAGGGGAGTGGGGCCTACAATGAGCAGTTCTTC.

This clonotype has more than one count but fewer than ten. This chain connects TRBV20-1 to TRBJ1-6; D gene unclear. This CDR3 has 14 amino acids. Germline V gene sequence: CDR1 DFQATT, CDR2 SNEGSKA (reference sequence). V was pared by 0 bases and J by 10 bases, with 13 bases between. CDR3: CSARELKLNSPLHF. CDR3 DNA sequence: TGCAGTGCTAGAGAGCTCAAGCTCAACTCACCCCTCCACTTT.

The chain uses TRBV6-5 and TRBJ2-3; 12 positions match TRBD1. V lost 4 bases to trimming and J lost 6 bases; unmatched junction nucleotides: 2. The CDR3 covers 14 residues. Looked up from germline, CDR1 is MNHEY and CDR2 is SVGAGI. This CDR3 reads CASSWGQGADTQYF. CDR3 sequence (DNA): TGTGCCAGCAGTTGGGGACAGGGGGCGGATACGCAGTATTTT.

This clonotype was seen many times. V is TRBV3-1 and J is TRBJ1-4; no definite D call. CDR1 LGHDT and CDR2 YNNKEL come from the germline V gene (reference sequence). The CDR3 consists of 12 residues. The V end was cut by 3 bases, the J end by 3 bases, with 2 bases between. CDR3: CASSHPNEKLFF. CDR3 nucleotides: TGTGCCAGCAGCCACCCTAATGAAAAACTGTTTTTT.

The CDR3 loop is CASSGDSTYGYTF. The DNA of the CDR3 is TGCGCCAGCAGCGGTGACTCAACTTATGGCTACACCTTC. The rearrangement links TRBV5-1 to TRBJ1-2; no reliable D call. Trimming left V 4 bases short and J 5 bases short, with 12 bases between. In germline, CDR1 is SGHRS, CDR2 YFSETQ. The CDR3 is 13 amino acids. Full variable domain (outside the CDR3, taken from reference TRBV5-1 and TRBJ1-2): KAGVTQTPRYLIKTRGQQVTLSCSPISGHRSVSWYQQTPGQGLQFLFEYFSETQRNKGNFPGRFSGRQFSNSRSEMNVSTLELGDSALYLCASSGDSTYGYTFGSGTRLTVV.

The CDR3 sequence is CASRRDSSNTGELFF. The DNA for the CDR3 is TGCGCCAGCAGGCGGGACAGCTCGAACACCGGGGAGCTGTTTTTT. This chain connects TRBV5-1 to TRBJ2-2, with D possibly being TRBD1 (7 bases). This CDR3 is 15 amino acids long. Germline V gene lookup returns CDR1 SGHRS and CDR2 YFSETQ. With 5 bases removed from V and 0 bases from J, the gap between germline ends came to 11 bases.

Only a few counts were recorded for this clonotype. This sequence joins TRBV24-1 and TRBJ2-2; D unresolved. Germline CDR1 KGHDR, CDR2 SFDVKD. V lost 4 bases and J 5 bases, leaving 10 bases between the germline ends. This CDR3 comprises 14 residues. CDR3 nucleotides: TGTGCCACCAGTGAGGAGCTGGGGACCGGGGAGCTGTTTTTT. It encodes CATSEELGTGELFF.